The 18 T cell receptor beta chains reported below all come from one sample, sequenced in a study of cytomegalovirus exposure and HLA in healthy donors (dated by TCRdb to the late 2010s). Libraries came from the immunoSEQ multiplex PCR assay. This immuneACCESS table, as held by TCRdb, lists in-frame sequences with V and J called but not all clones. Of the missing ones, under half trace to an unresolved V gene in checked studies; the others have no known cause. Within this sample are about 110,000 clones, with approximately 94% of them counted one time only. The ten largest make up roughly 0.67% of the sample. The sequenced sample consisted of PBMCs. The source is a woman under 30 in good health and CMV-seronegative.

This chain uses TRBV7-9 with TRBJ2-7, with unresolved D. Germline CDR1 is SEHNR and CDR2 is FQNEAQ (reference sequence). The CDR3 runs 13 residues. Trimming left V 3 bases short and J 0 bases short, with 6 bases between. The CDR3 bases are TGTGCCAGCAGCTTTGGCAGCTCCTACGAGCAGTACTTC. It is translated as CASSFGSSYEQYF.

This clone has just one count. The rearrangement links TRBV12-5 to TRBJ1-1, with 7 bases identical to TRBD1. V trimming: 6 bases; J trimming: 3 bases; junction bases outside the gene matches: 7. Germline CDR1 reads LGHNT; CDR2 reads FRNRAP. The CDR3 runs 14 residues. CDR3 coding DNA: TGTGCTAGTGGATCGACAGGGTGGGACACTGAAGCTTTCTTT. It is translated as CASGSTGWDTEAFF.

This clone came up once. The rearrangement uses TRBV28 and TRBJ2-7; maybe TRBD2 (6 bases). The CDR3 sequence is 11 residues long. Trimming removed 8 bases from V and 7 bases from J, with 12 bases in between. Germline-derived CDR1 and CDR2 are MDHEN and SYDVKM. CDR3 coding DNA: TGTGCCAGCGTCGCCCGGGGGGAGCAGTACTTC. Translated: CASVARGEQYF.

In DNA form, the CDR3 reads TGTGCCAGCAGCACTCGGGGACAGGTTGATGAAAAACTGTTTTTT. This sequence encodes CASSTRGQVDEKLFF. This chain connects TRBV9 to TRBJ1-4, with 8 bases fitting TRBD1. The CDR3 has 15 residues. CDR1 is SGDLS and CDR2 is YYNGEE in the germline V gene. V dropped 4 bases and J dropped 6; count of bases not matched to a gene: 8.

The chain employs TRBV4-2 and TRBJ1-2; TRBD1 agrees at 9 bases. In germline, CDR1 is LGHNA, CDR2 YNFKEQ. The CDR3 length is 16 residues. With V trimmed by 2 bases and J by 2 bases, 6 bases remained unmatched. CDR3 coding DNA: TGTGCCAGCAGCCAACCACAGGGGGCGATCAACTATGGCTACACCTTC. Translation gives CASSQPQGAINYGYTF.

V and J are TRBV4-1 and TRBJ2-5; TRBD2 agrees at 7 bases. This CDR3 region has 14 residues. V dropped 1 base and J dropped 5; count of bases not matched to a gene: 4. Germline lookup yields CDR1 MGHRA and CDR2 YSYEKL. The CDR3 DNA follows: TGCGCCAGCAGCCAAGGGGAGGGCGAGGAGACCCAGTACTTC. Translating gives CASSQGEGEETQYF.

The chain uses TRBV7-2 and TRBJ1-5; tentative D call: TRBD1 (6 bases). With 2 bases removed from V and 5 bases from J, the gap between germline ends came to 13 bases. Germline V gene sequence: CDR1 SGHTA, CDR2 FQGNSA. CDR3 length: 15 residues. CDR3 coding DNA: TGTGCCAGCAGCTTAAGGGGGTCGGGTGATCAGCCCCAGCATTTT. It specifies CASSLRGSGDQPQHF.

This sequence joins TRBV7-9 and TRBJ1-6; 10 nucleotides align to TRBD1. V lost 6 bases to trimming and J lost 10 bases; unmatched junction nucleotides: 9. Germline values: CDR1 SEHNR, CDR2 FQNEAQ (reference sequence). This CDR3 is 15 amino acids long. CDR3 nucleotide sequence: TGTGCCAGCAGACTAAGCCGGGACAGGGGCTCACCCCTCCACTTT. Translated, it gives CASRLSRDRGSPLHF.

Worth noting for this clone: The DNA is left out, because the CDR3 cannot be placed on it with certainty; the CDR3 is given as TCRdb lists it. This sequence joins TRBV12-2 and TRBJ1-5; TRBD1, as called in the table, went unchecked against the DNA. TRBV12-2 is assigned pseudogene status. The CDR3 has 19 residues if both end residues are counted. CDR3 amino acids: CASRLNIWGQGSPNQPQHF.

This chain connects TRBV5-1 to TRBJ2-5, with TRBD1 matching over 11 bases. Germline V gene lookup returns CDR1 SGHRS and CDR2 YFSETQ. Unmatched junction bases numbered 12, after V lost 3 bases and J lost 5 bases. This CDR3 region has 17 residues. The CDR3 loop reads CASSYLDPGTGGETQYF. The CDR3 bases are TGCGCCAGCAGCTACCTGGACCCAGGGACAGGGGGGGAGACCCAGTACTTC.

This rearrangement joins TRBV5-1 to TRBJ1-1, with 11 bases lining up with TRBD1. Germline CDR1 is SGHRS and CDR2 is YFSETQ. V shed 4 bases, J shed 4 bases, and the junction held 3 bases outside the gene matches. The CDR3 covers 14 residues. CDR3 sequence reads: CASSRDRGGTEAFF. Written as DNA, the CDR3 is TGCGCCAGCAGCCGGGACAGGGGGGGCACTGAAGCTTTCTTT.

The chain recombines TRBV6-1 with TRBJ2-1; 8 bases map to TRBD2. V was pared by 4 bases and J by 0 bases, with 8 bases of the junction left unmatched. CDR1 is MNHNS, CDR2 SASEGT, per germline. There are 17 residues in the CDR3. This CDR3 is CASSGRTSPFSYNEQFF. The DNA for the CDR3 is TGTGCCAGCAGTGGTAGGACTAGCCCCTTCTCCTACAATGAGCAGTTCTTC.

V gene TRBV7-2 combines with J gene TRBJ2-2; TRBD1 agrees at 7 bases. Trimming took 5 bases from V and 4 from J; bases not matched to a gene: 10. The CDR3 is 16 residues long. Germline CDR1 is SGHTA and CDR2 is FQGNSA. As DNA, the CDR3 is TGTGCCAGCAGCCCCCGAACCACAGGGGTCACCGGGGAGCTGTTTTTT. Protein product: CASSPRTTGVTGELFF.

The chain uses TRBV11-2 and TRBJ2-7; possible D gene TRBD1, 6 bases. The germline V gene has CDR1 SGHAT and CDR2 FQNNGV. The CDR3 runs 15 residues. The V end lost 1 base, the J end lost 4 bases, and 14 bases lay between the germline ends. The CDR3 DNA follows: TGTGCCAGCAGCTTAGTCGGGACACCACTATACGAGCAGTACTTC. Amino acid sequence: CASSLVGTPLYEQYF. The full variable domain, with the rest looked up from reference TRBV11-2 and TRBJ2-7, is EAGVAQSPRYKIIEKRQSVAFWCNPISGHATLYWYQQILGQGPKLLIQFQNNGVVDDSQLPKDRFSAERLKGVDSTLKIQPAKLEDSAVYLCASSLVGTPLYEQYFGPGTRLTVT.

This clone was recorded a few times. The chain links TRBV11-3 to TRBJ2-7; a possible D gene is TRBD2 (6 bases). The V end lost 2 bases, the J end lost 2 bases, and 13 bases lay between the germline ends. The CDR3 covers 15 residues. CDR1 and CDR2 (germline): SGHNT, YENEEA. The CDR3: CASSLSTSPAYEQYF. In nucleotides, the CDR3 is TGTGCCAGCAGCTTAAGCACTAGCCCTGCCTACGAGCAGTACTTC.

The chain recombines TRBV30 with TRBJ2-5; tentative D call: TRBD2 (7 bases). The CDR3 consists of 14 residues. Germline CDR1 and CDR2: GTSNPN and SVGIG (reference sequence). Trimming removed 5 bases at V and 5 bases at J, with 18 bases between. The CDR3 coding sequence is TGTGCCTGGTCCAATAGGGGGGGCCGGGAGACCCAGTACTTC. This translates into CAWSNRGGRETQYF.

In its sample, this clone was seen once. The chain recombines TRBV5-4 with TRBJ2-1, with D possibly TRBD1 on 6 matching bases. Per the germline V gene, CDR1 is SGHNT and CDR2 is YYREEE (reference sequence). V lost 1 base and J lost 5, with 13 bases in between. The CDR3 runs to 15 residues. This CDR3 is CASSLSDRLNNEQFF. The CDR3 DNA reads TGTGCCAGCAGCTTGAGCGACAGGTTAAACAATGAGCAGTTCTTC.

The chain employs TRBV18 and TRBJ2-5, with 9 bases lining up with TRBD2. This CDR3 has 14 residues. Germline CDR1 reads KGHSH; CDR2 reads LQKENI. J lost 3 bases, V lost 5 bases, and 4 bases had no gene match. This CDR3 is CASSELAGKETQYF. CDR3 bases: TGTGCCAGCTCAGAGCTAGCGGGGAAAGAGACCCAGTACTTC.